The entry that follows covers one T cell receptor beta chain sequence. Clones were sequenced by immunoSEQ multiplex PCR, and TCRdb holds only the in-frame ones, with some missing. Of some 46,000 clones listed, over 75% are singletons. The data stem from a study of ipilimumab plus nivolumab after autologous stem cell transplantation. With V trimmed by 2 bases and J by 4 bases, 6 bases remained unmatched. This CDR3 comprises 15 residues. The germline CDR1 and CDR2 sequences are SGHRS and YFSETQ. The TCR was taken from a male donor with multiple myeloma. Sequenced here: PBMCs, sampled in a trial of ipilimumab plus nivolumab as post-transplant consolidation. The chain has TRBV5-1 and TRBJ1-1, with TRBD1 identical over 9 bases. The DNA for the CDR3 is TGCGCCAGCAGCTTCCTAGGACAGGGGACCACTGAAGCTTTCTTT. This codes for CASSFLGQGTTEAFF.